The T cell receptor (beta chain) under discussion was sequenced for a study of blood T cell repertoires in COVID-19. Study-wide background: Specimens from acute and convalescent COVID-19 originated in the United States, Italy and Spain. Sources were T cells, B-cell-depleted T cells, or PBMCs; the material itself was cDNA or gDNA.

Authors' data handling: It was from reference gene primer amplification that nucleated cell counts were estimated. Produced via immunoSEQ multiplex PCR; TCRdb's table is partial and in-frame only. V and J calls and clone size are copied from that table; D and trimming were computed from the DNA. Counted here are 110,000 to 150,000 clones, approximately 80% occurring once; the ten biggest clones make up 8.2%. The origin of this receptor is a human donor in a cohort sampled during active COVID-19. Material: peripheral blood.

The CDR3: CASSPLNRGSTDTQYF. In DNA, the CDR3 is TGTGCCAGCTCACCATTAAACAGGGGTTCGACAGATACGCAGTATTTT. The rearrangement uses TRBV18 and TRBJ2-3; 7 nucleotides agree with TRBD1. The CDR3 loop spans 16 amino acids. Germline CDR1 is KGHSH and CDR2 is LQKENI. V lost 2 bases and J lost 3; bases outside the gene matches: 8. The full variable domain, with the rest looked up from reference TRBV18 and TRBJ2-3, is NAGVMQNPRHLVRRRGQEARLRCSPMKGHSHVYWYRQLPEEGLKFMVYLQKENIIDESGMPKERFSAEFPKEGPSILRIQQVVRGDSAAYFCASSPLNRGSTDTQYFGPGTRLTVL.